This is a list of T cell receptor beta chains from one sample in a study of control samples from healthy donors and cancer patients. Sequenced by immunoSEQ multiplex PCR; TCRdb stores in-frame clones only, minus some. The data contain 110,000 or so clones, over 75% of them singletons. Sequenced sample: blood. These receptor sequences come from a human donor in good health. The donor label of this sample is uncertain. CDR3s include the opening cysteine and the closing phenylalanine or tryptophan. Each record gives: V gene, D gene, CDR3 protein. D genes are given only for firm matches.

TRBV5-1	-	CASSLDGRNTGELFF
TRBV25-1	-	CASSPISHLLGNTIYF
TRBV9	-	CASSLLTGDEQYF
TRBV9	-	CASSVGGGLHGYTF
TRBV11-2	-	CASSRWINEQFF
TRBV29-1	TRBD1	CSADRQGLAWGETQYF
TRBV6-4	-	CASSDSQGEAFF
TRBV11-2	-	CASSVSLNTEAFF
TRBV7-9	TRBD1	CASSHETGAYTEAFF
TRBV6-4	-	CASSRESNQPQHF
TRBV30	TRBD1	CAWTRTGNIQYF
TRBV29-1	-	CSVGGGGNEKLFF
TRBV6-5	-	CASSSKAMALGNTIYF
TRBV18	-	CASSRATNEKLFF
TRBV11-1	-	CASSPLAATYNEQFF
TRBV6-5	-	CASKDPGNYGYTF
TRBV5-1	-	CASSLAGRSRMNTEAFF
TRBV4-1	-	CASSQSPDPGIQPQHF
TRBV5-1	-	CASSLAGRSYEQYF
TRBV5-1	-	CASSSTRETQYF